This T cell receptor (beta chain) was captured by sequencing in a study of PD-1 blockade in mismatch repair-deficient tumors. TCRdb keeps only in-frame clones here, not all; method: immunoSEQ multiplex PCR. The sample contains about 68,000 clones, approximately 78% of which appear only once. The CDR3 is 14 residues long. V gave up 0 bases and J gave up 1 base, with 6 bases separating them. CDR1 SGHNT and CDR2 YYREEE come from the germline V gene (reference sequence). The TCR-sequenced patients were a few responders to pembrolizumab. The clonotype comes from an adult with mismatch repair-deficient cancer. This chain connects TRBV5-4 to TRBJ2-3; D possibly matches TRBD1 or TRBD2 (5 bases each). Specimen: peripheral blood, collected 2 weeks after starting pembrolizumab. The CDR3 bases are TGTGCCAGCAGCTTGGGGGGACGCACAGATACGCAGTATTTT. It is translated as CASSLGGRTDTQYF.